The 28 T cell receptor beta chains in this list originate from one sample, sequenced in a study of T cell responses to AZD1222 COVID-19 vaccine. Here immunoSEQ multiplex PCR was the method, and the copy in TCRdb shows in-frame clones only, minus some. The sample lists some 120,000 clones; around 85% were seen once. Sequences were derived from peripheral blood, sampled on day 0 of AZD1222 vaccination. The receptor set was obtained from an adult in good health.

This chain joins TRBV7-9 and TRBJ2-1, with D perhaps being TRBD1 or TRBD2 (6 bases each). This CDR3 is 14 amino acids long. V was shortened by 3 bases and J by 8 bases, with 14 bases between the two germline ends. Germline CDR1 is SEHNR and CDR2 is FQNEAQ (reference sequence). The CDR3, as DNA: TGTGCCAGCAGCTTCTCGACAGGAGGGGATGAGCAGTTCTTC. Protein sequence: CASSFSTGGDEQFF.

This clone was seen only once. The chain joins TRBV7-8 to TRBJ1-6; 8 bases line up with TRBD1. This CDR3 is 16 amino acids long. With V trimmed by 5 bases and J by 7 bases, 10 bases remained unmatched. In germline, CDR1 is SGHVS, CDR2 FQNEAQ. The CDR3 loop is CASSAQTGAGNSPLHF. In DNA, the CDR3 is TGTGCCAGCAGCGCCCAGACAGGGGCCGGGAATTCACCCCTCCACTTT.

The chain employs TRBV28 and TRBJ1-1; maybe TRBD1 (5 bases). The CDR3 runs to 15 residues. CDR1 and CDR2 from the germline V gene are MDHEN and SYDVKM. Trimming took 6 bases from V and 3 from J, leaving 17 bases between them. CDR3 nucleotides: TGTGCCAGCAGGCTACGCTCAGGGTTCCACACTGAAGCTTTCTTT. Translating gives CASRLRSGFHTEAFF.

The chain links TRBV4-1 to TRBJ1-3; D is undetermined. The CDR3 totals 16 residues. The V end was cut by 0 bases, the J end by 0 bases, with 9 bases between. Per the germline V gene, CDR1 is MGHRA and CDR2 is YSYEKL. The DNA for the CDR3 is TGCGCCAGCAGCCAAGACTTGGTATTCTCTGGAAACACCATATATTTT. Encoded protein: CASSQDLVFSGNTIYF.

V usage is TRBV2 and J usage is TRBJ1-2; TRBD1 is a possible D gene (5 bases). This CDR3 is built from 19 residues. CDR1 and CDR2 (germline): SNHLY, FYNNEI. V was clipped by 0 bases and J by 0 bases, with 20 bases between them. CDR3 sequence reads: CASSEALFRMGVANYGYTF. CDR3 coding DNA: TGTGCCAGCAGTGAAGCGCTTTTCCGTATGGGGGTAGCTAACTATGGCTACACCTTC.

The rearrangement joins TRBV28 to TRBJ1-1; TRBD1 might be the D (5 bases). There are 14 residues in the CDR3. Germline CDR1 reads MDHEN; CDR2 reads SYDVKM. With 10 bases removed from V and 5 bases from J, the gap between germline ends came to 20 bases. CDR3 nucleotides: TGTGCCATCGTTCCCCCCGGTAAGGGGACTGAAGCTTTCTTT. Translating gives CAIVPPGKGTEAFF.

The chain uses TRBV14 and TRBJ2-7, with 8 bases identical to TRBD1. Trimming at V came to 6 bases and at J to 0 bases, leaving 4 bases not matched to a gene. Per germline, CDR1 SGHDN and CDR2 FVKESK. This CDR3 has 14 residues. In DNA form, the CDR3 reads TGTGCCAGCAGTCCCGGGACAGGCTCCTACGAGCAGTACTTC. This gives the protein CASSPGTGSYEQYF.

The chain has TRBV28 and TRBJ1-2; unclear D gene. Germline V gives CDR1 MDHEN, CDR2 SYDVKM. The V gene lost 10 bases and the J gene lost 4 bases, with 10 bases spanning the gap. The CDR3 extends over 11 amino acids. This CDR3 reads CATTLRYGYTF. CDR3 coding DNA: TGTGCCACGACCTTACGCTATGGCTACACCTTC.

The chain joins TRBV7-8 to TRBJ2-1, with D possibly being TRBD1 or TRBD2 (6 bases each). The CDR3 covers 17 residues. Germline values: CDR1 SGHVS, CDR2 FQNEAQ. Between the trimmed V and J ends, which lost 5 bases and 2 bases, there was a span of 19 bases. The CDR3 coding sequence is TGTGCCAGCAGCCTACGAGGGGGGCTAACCACCTACAATGAGCAGTTCTTC. Amino acids: CASSLRGGLTTYNEQFF.

V and J are TRBV4-1 and TRBJ2-7; D is possibly TRBD1 (5 bases). V lost 4 bases and J 6 bases, leaving 19 bases between the germline ends. CDR3 length equals 15 residues. Germline V gene sequence: CDR1 MGHRA, CDR2 YSYEKL. The CDR3 loop reads CASSPRAAFVGEQYF. The CDR3 nucleotides read TGCGCCAGCAGCCCCAGGGCGGCTTTCGTGGGCGAGCAGTACTTC.

The CDR3 DNA reads TGTGCCAGCAGTTACTCAGGGGGCGCTGGCAATCAGCCCCAGCATTTT. This sequence encodes CASSYSGGAGNQPQHF. The V and J genes are TRBV6-2 or TRBV6-3 and TRBJ1-5; 7 bases are shared with TRBD1. The CDR3 is 16 amino acids. The junction had 4 bases not matched to a gene; V was cut back by 0 bases and J by 2 bases. Per germline, CDR1 MNHEY and CDR2 SVGEGT.

The chain combines TRBV21-1 with TRBJ1-6; TRBD1, the D gene given by the table, was not confirmed from the DNA. TRBV21-1 is listed as a pseudogene. The CDR3 totals 20 residues. This chain's CDR3 is CASSTKGPGQGAGDNSPLHF. Here the CDR3 DNA reads TGTGCCAGCAGCACAAAAGGCCCGGGACAGGGGGCCGGCGATAATTCACCCCTCCACTTT.

The gene calls are TRBV9 and TRBJ2-1; D gene ambiguous. CDR1 and CDR2 (germline): SGDLS, YYNGEE. The CDR3 consists of 12 residues. The V and J ends lost 4 bases and 9 bases respectively, with 11 bases between them. This CDR3 reads CASSKISGEQFF. CDR3 sequence (DNA): TGTGCCAGCAGCAAGATAAGTGGTGAGCAGTTCTTC.

V and J are TRBV7-9 and TRBJ1-2, with D perhaps TRBD1 (5 bases). The V gene's germline CDR1 is SEHNR and CDR2 FQNEAQ (reference sequence). The CDR3 runs 15 residues. V was pared by 8 bases and J by 0 bases, with 16 bases between. This CDR3 reads CASANRPDPNYGYTF. The CDR3 DNA reads TGTGCCAGCGCAAACAGGCCGGATCCTAACTATGGCTACACCTTC.

The V call is TRBV19, the J call TRBJ2-5, with 8 bases that match TRBD2. Germline CDR1 is LNHDA and CDR2 is SQIVND (reference sequence). Germline trimming cut 4 bases from V and 2 bases from J; bases unmatched to any gene: 9. CDR3 size: 16 residues. In nucleotides, the CDR3 is TGTGCCAGTAGTAGCGACAGCGGGGGACTACAAGAGACCCAGTACTTC. Translation: CASSSDSGGLQETQYF.

This chain links TRBV28 with TRBJ1-5; 9 bases align to TRBD1. The CDR3 runs 16 residues. The germline CDR1 and CDR2 sequences are MDHEN and SYDVKM. V dropped 4 bases and J dropped 4; count of bases not matched to a gene: 8. Here the CDR3 reads CASSSWAGTGNQPQHF. Written as DNA, the CDR3 is TGTGCCAGCAGTTCTTGGGCCGGGACAGGGAATCAGCCCCAGCATTTT.

The chain couples TRBV7-6 to TRBJ2-7; 12 bases are a match to TRBD1. Germline V lookup: CDR1 SGHVS, CDR2 FNYEAQ. This CDR3 contains 15 residues. With 5 bases clipped from V and 6 bases from J, the junction kept 8 bases outside the gene matches. The chain's CDR3 is CASSNPGQGAGEQYF. The CDR3 nucleotides read TGTGCCAGCAGCAATCCGGGACAGGGGGCCGGCGAGCAGTACTTC.

The J gene is TRBJ2-7, the V gene TRBV7-2, with 9 bases identical to TRBD1. The CDR3 contains 15 residues. Germline V gene lookup returns CDR1 SGHTA and CDR2 FQGNSA. V gave up 5 bases and J gave up 3 bases; unmatched junction bases: 8. CDR3 coding DNA: TGTGCCAGCAGCAGCCGGACAGGGGTTGTCTACGAGCAGTACTTC. It translates to CASSSRTGVVYEQYF.

The chain is built from TRBV30 and TRBJ1-1; no reliable D call. Per germline, CDR1 GTSNPN and CDR2 SVGIG (reference sequence). V lost 3 bases, J lost 3 bases, and 14 bases lay in between. CDR3 length: 14 residues. The CDR3, as DNA: TGTGCCTGGAGATTAGAGGGCACCTACACTGAAGCTTTCTTT. Encoded protein: CAWRLEGTYTEAFF.

This clone turned up a few times. This chain links TRBV2 with TRBJ1-1; TRBD1 is a possible D gene (6 bases). From germline, CDR1 is SNHLY and CDR2 FYNNEI. Trimming took 3 bases from V and 2 from J, leaving 13 bases between them. The CDR3 is made up of 15 amino acids. This CDR3 reads CASSEGMDSNTEAFF. CDR3 in DNA: TGTGCCAGCAGTGAGGGGATGGACAGTAACACTGAAGCTTTCTTT.

The J gene is TRBJ1-2, the V gene TRBV5-1; D is undetermined. The V gene's germline CDR1 is SGHRS and CDR2 YFSETQ. Trimming stripped 5 bases from V and 8 bases from J, with 10 bases between. This CDR3 region has 11 residues. CDR3 protein: CASSSGVGYTF. CDR3 DNA sequence: TGCGCCAGCAGTTCTGGGGTCGGCTACACCTTC.

The chain joins TRBV7-2 to TRBJ2-3, with D unclear. Deletions cut 1 base from V and 1 base from J, with 6 bases between. The CDR3 consists of 14 residues. Germline CDR1 reads SGHTA; CDR2 reads FQGNSA. The CDR3 sequence: CASSLEKGTDTQYF. As DNA, the CDR3 is TGTGCCAGCAGCTTAGAGAAAGGCACAGATACGCAGTATTTT. Based on the CDR3 plus reference TRBV7-2 and TRBJ2-3, the full variable domain is GAGVSQSPSNKVTEKGKDVELRCDPISGHTALYWYRQSLGQGLEFLIYFQGNSAPDKSGLPSDRFSAERTGGSVSTLTIQRTQQEDSAVYLCASSLEKGTDTQYFGPGTRLTVL.

V usage is TRBV9 and J usage is TRBJ1-2, with D possibly matching TRBD1 (6 bases). Germline assignment: CDR1 SGDLS and CDR2 YYNGEE. Between the trimmed V and J ends, which lost 2 bases and 0 bases, there was a span of 11 bases. The CDR3 covers 15 residues. For the CDR3, the DNA is TGTGCCAGCAGCGTTCTGGACAGAGCTAACTATGGCTACACCTTC. Residues: CASSVLDRANYGYTF.

The rearrangement links TRBV6-5 to TRBJ1-1; D not certain. This CDR3 is 14 amino acids long. The V end was cut by 5 bases, the J end by 5 bases, with 15 bases between. Per the germline V gene, CDR1 is MNHEY and CDR2 is SVGAGI. The DNA for the CDR3 is TGTGCCAGCAGTACTCGGACGGCGGATACTGAAGCTTTCTTT. Protein: CASSTRTADTEAFF.

This clone turned up a few times. The J gene is TRBJ1-1, the V gene TRBV7-3; the D gene is possibly TRBD1 (6 bases). V was trimmed by 4 bases and J by 1 base, leaving 7 bases between them. Germline loops: CDR1 SGHTA, CDR2 FQGTGA. The CDR3 is made up of 13 amino acids. This CDR3 is CASSSTGNTEAFF. DNA for the CDR3: TGTGCCAGCAGCTCGACAGGGAACACTGAAGCTTTCTTT.

The rearrangement joins TRBV5-1 to TRBJ1-1; D not certain. The V end was cut by 0 bases, the J end by 5 bases, with 14 bases between. CDR1 and CDR2 from the germline V gene are SGHRS and YFSETQ. This CDR3 has 15 residues. CDR3 in DNA: TGCGCCAGCAGCTTGGCGGCGGGTGGAGGAACTGAAGCTTTCTTT. Protein product: CASSLAAGGGTEAFF.

This clone has only one observation. The V gene is TRBV19, the J gene TRBJ2-2; D is uncertain. The CDR3 loop spans 16 amino acids. Trimming took 2 bases from V and 1 from J, leaving 11 bases between them. CDR1 is LNHDA, CDR2 SQIVND, per germline (reference sequence). CDR3 bases: TGTGCCAGTAGTATAAGAGGCGGAGTGAACACCGGGGAGCTGTTTTTT. Protein: CASSIRGGVNTGELFF.

This chain joins TRBV6-1 and TRBJ2-6; D is perhaps TRBD2 (7 bases). This CDR3 is built from 19 residues. V was shortened by 4 bases and J by 2 bases, with 21 bases between the two germline ends. Looked up from germline, CDR1 is MNHNS and CDR2 is SASEGT. CDR3 residues: CASSALVAGAGAGANVLTF. The CDR3 bases are TGTGCCAGCAGTGCCTTAGTGGCGGGGGCGGGAGCTGGGGCCAACGTCCTGACTTTC.